Given below is one TCR beta chain in context. Its antigen is currently unknown. Generated by immunoSEQ multiplex PCR, the TCRdb table keeps only in-frame clones and is missing some. The sample lists some 43,000 clones; around nine tenths were seen once. The data were taken from a study of neoadjuvant nivolumab and ipilimumab in lung cancer. Trimming stripped 1 base from V and 5 bases from J, with 12 bases between. The CDR3 is 14 residues long. Germline V gene sequence: CDR1 SGHNT, CDR2 YYREEE (reference sequence). General study points: Pretherapy blood TCR richness correlated positively with resected tumor richness. From pretherapy to surgery, tumor richness and clonality rose with dual therapy.

J is TRBJ2-5 and V is TRBV5-4, with D perhaps TRBD1 or TRBD2 (6 bases each). The sequencing used blood, collected before neoadjuvant nivolumab, alone or with ipilimumab. The clonotype originates from an adult with non-small cell lung cancer. Some clones in this sample may be carry-over from other donors' samples. CDR3 protein: CASSLIGGLETQYF. The CDR3, as DNA: TGTGCCAGCAGCTTGATTGGGGGGCTGGAGACCCAGTACTTC. The variable domain in full, completed from reference TRBV5-4 and TRBJ2-5, reads ETGVTQSPTHLIKTRGQQVTLRCSSQSGHNTVSWYQQALGQGPQFIFQYYREEENGRGNFPPRFSGLQFPNYSSELNVNALELDDSALYLCASSLIGGLETQYFGPGTRLLVL.